Following are 26 T cell receptor beta chains from one sample sequenced in a study of a mutant IDH1 vaccine in newly diagnosed glioma (dated by TCRdb to the early 2020s). The intended sense of this specimen's time point label: week 5, during vaccination. Each vaccine dose was 300 ug of a 20-mer mutant IDH1 peptide in Montanide, given subcutaneously with topical imiquimod. Library construction relied on the immunoSEQ multiplex PCR assay. This is the immuneACCESS table as TCRdb keeps it, with only in-frame sequences that have V and J called. A part of the clones is gone; compared with another copy, unresolved V genes explain less than half, and the rest is unexplained. Present in this sample are roughly 60,000 clones, roughly four fifths of which were seen just once. The ten top clones hold 6.5% to 8.5% of the sample. For these TCRs, the target antigens are not known. This sample comprised PBMCs, obtained from a glioma patient whose treatment included an IDH1 peptide vaccine. The receptors were sampled from a woman between 50 and 59 years old with glioma.

This chain links TRBV4-2 with TRBJ1-4; possibly TRBD1 for D (6 bases). This CDR3 is built from 15 residues. Germline loops: CDR1 LGHNA, CDR2 YNFKEQ. V gave up 4 bases and J gave up 7 bases, with 16 bases separating them. The CDR3 loop is CASSLEGTISEKLFF. The CDR3 DNA reads as TGTGCCAGCAGCCTAGAAGGGACAATAAGTGAAAAACTGTTTTTT.

The table lists this clone with a count of one. The gene calls are TRBV7-9 and TRBJ1-5; no reliable D call. This CDR3 is 14 amino acids long. Deletions cut 1 base from V and 3 bases from J, with 7 bases between. Germline CDR1 reads SEHNR; CDR2 reads FQNEAQ (reference sequence). The CDR3 spells CASSLVGPNQPQHF. In DNA form, the CDR3 reads TGTGCCAGCAGCTTAGTAGGGCCCAATCAGCCCCAGCATTTT.

This clone was counted once. This chain connects TRBV27 to TRBJ2-5; 11 bases agree with TRBD2. Germline V lookup: CDR1 MNHEY, CDR2 SMNVEV (reference sequence). The length of the CDR3 is 15 residues. V was clipped by 7 bases and J by 5 bases; unmatched bases: 9. The CDR3 spells CASKWASGRKETQYF. The CDR3 coding sequence is TGTGCCAGCAAATGGGCTAGCGGGAGGAAGGAGACCCAGTACTTC.

This clone has more than one count but fewer than ten. The chain uses TRBV18 and TRBJ1-1; D unclear. This CDR3 comprises 13 residues. V lost 2 bases, J lost 6 bases, and 10 bases lay in between. Germline-derived CDR1 and CDR2 are KGHSH and LQKENI. CDR3 sequence reads: CASSPEREAEAFF. The CDR3 nucleotides read TGTGCCAGCTCACCAGAACGGGAGGCTGAAGCTTTCTTT.

This rearrangement joins TRBV5-1 to TRBJ1-4; D is undetermined. CDR1 and CDR2 from the germline V gene are SGHRS and YFSETQ. The V end was cut by 0 bases, the J end by 4 bases, with 10 bases between. The CDR3 length is 15 residues. The CDR3 DNA follows: TGCGCCAGCAGCTTGGGATCCGGGAGTAATGAAAAACTGTTTTTT. It specifies CASSLGSGSNEKLFF. Drawing the rest from reference TRBV5-1 and TRBJ1-4, the complete variable domain is KAGVTQTPRYLIKTRGQQVTLSCSPISGHRSVSWYQQTPGQGLQFLFEYFSETQRNKGNFPGRFSGRQFSNSRSEMNVSTLELGDSALYLCASSLGSGSNEKLFFGSGTQLSVL.

The CDR3 region is CASSVVEGAGNSPLHF. In DNA, the CDR3 is TGTGCCAGCAGCGTAGTCGAGGGGGCGGGAAATTCACCCCTCCACTTT. This chain connects TRBV9 to TRBJ1-6; 7 nucleotides align to TRBD1. The junction had 7 bases not matched to a gene; V was cut back by 0 bases and J by 7 bases. Per the germline V gene, CDR1 is SGDLS and CDR2 is YYNGEE. There are 16 residues in the CDR3.

The CDR3 sequence is CASRYSSNQPQHF. The DNA of the CDR3 is TGTGCCAGCAGATACAGTAGCAATCAGCCCCAGCATTTT. This chain connects TRBV6-1 to TRBJ1-5, with D unclear. Per the germline V gene, CDR1 is MNHNS and CDR2 is SASEGT. The length of the CDR3 is 13 residues. V dropped 6 bases and J dropped 0 bases, with 6 bases sitting between them.

The V gene is TRBV5-8, the J gene TRBJ2-5, with TRBD1 matching over 10 bases. J gave up 3 bases and V 4 bases, and 9 bases lay outside the gene matches. The germline gives CDR1 SGHTS, CDR2 YDEGEE. The CDR3 runs to 16 residues. CDR3 in amino acids: CASSQWTGGVEETQYF. CDR3 DNA sequence: TGTGCCAGCAGCCAATGGACAGGGGGGGTGGAAGAGACCCAGTACTTC.

This sequence joins TRBV18 and TRBJ2-3; D call uncertain. This CDR3 spans 11 amino acids. Germline V gives CDR1 KGHSH, CDR2 LQKENI. Trimming took off 3 bases at V and 2 bases at J, with 0 bases between the two ends. CDR3 DNA sequence: TGTGCCAGCTCACCCACAGATACGCAGTATTTT. The encoded protein is CASSPTDTQYF.

The chain employs TRBV6-1 and TRBJ1-6; D gene uncertain. Germline values: CDR1 MNHNS, CDR2 SASEGT. V was cut by 2 bases and J by 0 bases, with 11 bases left in between. This CDR3 is 17 amino acids long. The CDR3 bases are TGTGCCAGCAGTGAATACGTCTGGAGCTCCTATAATTCACCCCTCCACTTT. Its protein is CASSEYVWSSYNSPLHF.

The chain uses TRBV5-6 and TRBJ2-7; 11 positions match TRBD1. The CDR3 covers 15 residues. CDR1 is SGHDT and CDR2 is YYEEEE in the germline V gene. With V trimmed by 4 bases and J by 2 bases, 5 bases remained unmatched. The CDR3 loop is CASSRGQGGAYEQYF. In DNA form, the CDR3 reads TGTGCCAGCAGCAGGGGACAGGGGGGGGCCTACGAGCAGTACTTC.

The chain joins TRBV2 to TRBJ2-3, with 12 bases identical to TRBD2. Trimming removed 5 bases from V and 1 base from J; junction bases left unmatched: 1. Germline V gives CDR1 SNHLY, CDR2 FYNNEI. This CDR3 is built from 15 residues. The DNA of the CDR3 is TGTGCCAGCAGTCTAGCGGGGGGGGGCACAGATACGCAGTATTTT. This sequence encodes CASSLAGGGTDTQYF.

V gene TRBV5-1 combines with J gene TRBJ1-1; D is unresolved. Germline lookup yields CDR1 SGHRS and CDR2 YFSETQ. CDR3 length: 14 residues. V lost 0 bases and J lost 0, with 6 bases in between. In DNA, the CDR3 is TGCGCCAGCAGCTTGGGGCAGATGAACACTGAAGCTTTCTTT. Translation: CASSLGQMNTEAFF.

A few counts support this clone. The chain links TRBV7-2 to TRBJ1-1, with TRBD1 matching 9 bases. Looked up from germline, CDR1 is SGHTA and CDR2 is FQGNSA. The ends lost 4 bases at V and 8 bases at J; junction bases unmatched: 2. This CDR3 is 12 amino acids long. The CDR3 DNA follows: TGTGCCAGCAGCTCGACAGGGGGAGAAGCTTTCTTT. Translated, it gives CASSSTGGEAFF.

This chain links TRBV6-1 with TRBJ2-5; the D is unclear. Germline CDR1 reads MNHNS; CDR2 reads SASEGT. This CDR3 has 13 amino acids. Trimming cost V 7 bases and J 5 bases, with 14 bases left between them. CDR3 in amino acids: CASNGSTVETQYF. DNA for the CDR3: TGTGCCAGCAACGGTAGCACAGTCGAGACCCAGTACTTC.

This chain uses TRBV6-5 with TRBJ2-7; 8 bases align to TRBD2. Germline-derived CDR1 and CDR2 are MNHEY and SVGAGI. J was trimmed by 7 bases and V by 6 bases; bases with no gene match: 11. This CDR3 region has 14 residues. Here the CDR3 DNA reads TGTGCCAGCAGCCAAGGACTAGCCGGGGGTGAGCAGTACTTC. This codes for CASSQGLAGGEQYF.

The chain joins TRBV5-4 to TRBJ2-1; 7 bases agree with TRBD1. Trimming at V came to 3 bases and at J to 7 bases, leaving 10 bases not matched to a gene. Per germline, CDR1 SGHNT and CDR2 YYREEE (reference sequence). CDR3 length equals 15 residues. This chain's CDR3 is CASSYWDSLGNEQFF. The CDR3 DNA reads TGTGCCAGCAGCTACTGGGACAGTCTGGGAAATGAGCAGTTCTTC.

This rearrangement joins TRBV7-9 to TRBJ1-5, with unresolved D. From germline, CDR1 is SEHNR and CDR2 FQNEAQ (reference sequence). This CDR3 region has 15 residues. Trimming removed 1 base from V and 0 bases from J, with 7 bases in between. The CDR3 DNA sequence: TGTGCCAGCAGCTTAGGGATTCATAGCAATCAGCCCCAGCATTTT. Encoded protein: CASSLGIHSNQPQHF.

This clone was seen once. V gene TRBV27 combines with J gene TRBJ1-5, with D unclear. This CDR3 contains 14 residues. CDR1 is MNHEY, CDR2 SMNVEV, per germline (reference sequence). V lost 5 bases and J 0 bases, leaving 8 bases between the germline ends. CDR3 sequence reads: CASSRGNSNQPQHF. As DNA, the CDR3 is TGTGCCAGCAGTCGAGGGAATAGCAATCAGCCCCAGCATTTT.

V is TRBV7-9 and J is TRBJ2-3; D not resolved. This CDR3 is built from 16 residues. The V end lost 1 base, the J end lost 4 bases, and 15 bases lay between the germline ends. Germline V lookup: CDR1 SEHNR, CDR2 FQNEAQ (reference sequence). DNA for the CDR3: TGTGCCAGCAGCTTAGACTCCAGACAATGGGCAGATACGCAGTATTTT. This sequence encodes CASSLDSRQWADTQYF.

The rearrangement links TRBV2 to TRBJ1-1, with D possibly matching TRBD1 (6 bases). V lost 4 bases and J lost 5, with 20 bases in between. CDR1 and CDR2 from the germline V gene are SNHLY and FYNNEI. The CDR3 has 16 amino acids. CDR3 sequence reads: CASSASRDRRGTEAFF. CDR3 bases: TGTGCCAGCAGTGCCTCCCGTGACAGGAGGGGAACTGAAGCTTTCTTT.

The chain carries TRBV4-1 and TRBJ2-1, with 13 bases aligning to TRBD2. This CDR3 is 17 amino acids long. After removal of 4 bases from V and 9 bases from J, the junction contained 12 bases not matched to a gene. Germline CDR1 MGHRA, CDR2 YSYEKL. The CDR3 DNA follows: TGCGCCAGCAGCCTCAGCCGAACTAGCGGGGGGGCATCTGAGCAGTTCTTC. It encodes CASSLSRTSGGASEQFF.

The chain employs TRBV6-4 and TRBJ2-2; D perhaps matches TRBD1 (6 bases). Trimming removed 7 bases at V and 4 bases at J, with 13 bases between. The germline V gene has CDR1 MRHNA and CDR2 SNTAGT. This CDR3 contains 14 residues. The CDR3 region has the DNA TGTGCCAGCACAGGGGCGCCGGGCACCGGGGAGCTGTTTTTT. Translation: CASTGAPGTGELFF.

This clone came up once. The gene calls are TRBV11-2 and TRBJ2-5, with no clear D. This CDR3 is 11 amino acids long. Germline V gene data show CDR1 as SGHAT and CDR2 as FQNNGV. The V end was cut by 3 bases, the J end by 3 bases, with 2 bases between. The chain's CDR3 is CASSFKETQYF. The CDR3 nucleotides read TGTGCCAGCAGCTTCAAAGAGACCCAGTACTTC.

This chain connects TRBV10-2 to TRBJ2-5; no firm D call. Germline values: CDR1 WSHSY, CDR2 SAAADI. The CDR3 totals 12 residues. V was trimmed by 4 bases and J by 1 base, leaving 4 bases between them. The CDR3 reads CASSGPQETQYF. The CDR3 DNA sequence: TGCGCCAGCAGTGGTCCCCAAGAGACCCAGTACTTC.

The gene calls are TRBV6-1 and TRBJ1-1; D is ambiguous. V was shortened by 6 bases and J by 3 bases, with 14 bases between the two germline ends. The CDR3 totals 14 residues. Germline assignment: CDR1 MNHNS and CDR2 SASEGT. The CDR3 nucleotides are TGTGCCAGCAGGTTCCTCGCTTGGGACACTGAAGCTTTCTTT. Residues: CASRFLAWDTEAFF.